These 9 T cell receptor beta chains originate from one sample sequenced in a study of untreated major depressive disorder (dated by TCRdb to 2017 to 2018). The library was generated by the immunoSEQ multiplex PCR assay. TCRdb obtained this table from immuneACCESS and retained in-frame rearrangements with V and J assigned. These tables miss some clones; where compared with another copy, unresolved V genes account for less than half of the shortfall, and the remainder is unexplained. Present in this sample are 20,000 to 25,000 clones, roughly 86% of which were seen just once. The ten biggest clones cover 4.5% to 6.5% of the sample. The sequenced sample consisted of CD4+ T cells from PBMCs. These receptors all come from a woman aged 30 to 39 in good health.

The chain carries TRBV5-1 and TRBJ2-7, with D unresolved. The CDR3 spans 15 residues. The germline gives CDR1 SGHRS, CDR2 YFSETQ. Trimming stripped 0 bases from V and 2 bases from J, with 12 bases between. The CDR3 is CASSLAVLSTYEQYF. The CDR3 DNA reads TGCGCCAGCAGCTTGGCCGTCTTATCAACCTACGAGCAGTACTTC.

This clone was counted a single time. This chain connects TRBV30 to TRBJ2-6, with D unclear. The germline gives CDR1 GTSNPN, CDR2 SVGIG (reference sequence). Trimming removed 1 base from V and 0 bases from J, with 10 bases in between. CDR3 length: 16 residues. The CDR3 is CAWSGSRSSGANVLTF. The CDR3, as DNA: TGTGCCTGGAGTGGCAGCAGAAGCTCTGGGGCCAACGTCCTGACTTTC.

The rearrangement links TRBV5-6 to TRBJ1-4, with 8 nucleotides matching TRBD1. Germline V gene data show CDR1 as SGHDT and CDR2 as YYEEEE. The CDR3 spans 15 residues. With 4 bases clipped from V and 8 bases from J, the junction kept 10 bases outside the gene matches. The CDR3 protein is CASSQGQGLGEKLFF. CDR3 nucleotide sequence: TGTGCCAGCAGCCAAGGACAGGGCCTAGGCGAAAAACTGTTTTTT.

This clone was detected only once. V is TRBV28 and J is TRBJ1-2, with D perhaps matching TRBD1 (5 bases). Germline lookup yields CDR1 MDHEN and CDR2 SYDVKM. Trimming removed 3 bases at V and 0 bases at J, with 11 bases between. This CDR3 region has 15 residues. This CDR3 is CASSFVGHPNYGYTF. The DNA for the CDR3 is TGTGCCAGCAGTTTCGTCGGACACCCTAACTATGGCTACACCTTC.

This clone turned up a few times. CDR3 sequence (DNA): TGTGCCAGCAGCTTGGAGACAACCCCCTATAATTCACCCCTCCACTTT. It specifies CASSLETTPYNSPLHF. The chain employs TRBV5-4 and TRBJ1-6; D remains ambiguous. Trimming cost V 0 bases and J 2 bases, with 9 bases left between them. CDR3 length equals 16 residues. CDR1 SGHNT and CDR2 YYREEE come from the germline V gene (reference sequence).

The rearrangement uses TRBV18 and TRBJ1-3; D ambiguous. With 4 bases removed from V and 1 base from J, the gap between germline ends came to 8 bases. Germline CDR1 and CDR2: KGHSH and LQKENI. The CDR3 is 14 amino acids. CDR3 amino acids: CASSQTESGNTIYF. Written as DNA, the CDR3 is TGTGCCAGCTCACAGACGGAATCTGGAAACACCATATATTTT.

CDR3 sequence (DNA): TGTGCCAGCAGCTTAGGACAAGAGAATTCACCCCTCCACTTT. It encodes CASSLGQENSPLHF. The gene calls are TRBV7-6 and TRBJ1-6; D is ambiguous. V was pared by 1 base and J by 7 bases, with 8 bases between. Germline V gene lookup returns CDR1 SGHVS and CDR2 FNYEAQ. This CDR3 is 14 amino acids long.

V is TRBV30 and J is TRBJ1-6; 8 bases map to TRBD1. V lost 2 bases, J lost 1 base, and 7 bases stayed unmatched. The CDR3 runs 17 residues. CDR1 GTSNPN and CDR2 SVGIG come from the germline V gene (reference sequence). For the CDR3, the DNA is TGTGCCTGGAGTCCCAGGGGGCGAGGGTCCTATAATTCACCCCTCCACTTT. Encoded protein: CAWSPRGRGSYNSPLHF.

V and J are TRBV7-9 and TRBJ2-7; 8 nucleotides agree with TRBD2. The germline CDR1 and CDR2 sequences are SEHNR and FQNEAQ (reference sequence). The CDR3 has 15 amino acids. V gave up 5 bases and J gave up 3 bases; unmatched junction bases: 9. This CDR3 reads CASSLVTSGIYEQYF. CDR3 sequence (DNA): TGTGCCAGCAGCCTAGTCACTAGCGGAATCTACGAGCAGTACTTC.